Detailed here is one TCR beta chain. What it binds is not known. The V gene lost 2 bases and the J gene lost 0 bases, with 8 bases spanning the gap. The V gene's germline CDR1 is GTSNPN and CDR2 SVGIG (reference sequence). There are 14 residues in the CDR3. Clones were read by immunoSEQ multiplex PCR, and TCRdb kept only the in-frame ones, dropping some. The sample holds 50,000 to 70,000 clones, 74% seen once. The source of the sample is a study of a mutant IDH1 vaccine in newly diagnosed glioma. Across the study: Sex among treated patients split around 62% male, roughly 40% female; mean age was about 43 years. V12 came at week 35, V13 at week 47.

As for time point: week 35, safety follow-up. In every dose of vaccine, 300 ug of mutant IDH1 20-mer peptide was given alongside topical imiquimod. Patients were given eight vaccinations, scheduled in weeks 1, 3, 5, 7, 11, 15, 19 and 23. This TCR derives from a man aged 45 to 65 with glioma. The specimen was PBMCs, collected from a glioma patient whose treatment included an IDH1 peptide vaccine. The rearrangement uses TRBV30 and TRBJ1-3; D call uncertain. CDR3 residues: CAWSFGVSGNTIYF. The CDR3 DNA sequence: TGTGCCTGGAGTTTCGGGGTCTCTGGAAACACCATATATTTT.